Shown below are 9 T cell receptor beta chains from a single sample sequenced in a study of siplizumab effects on memory and regulatory T cells. The data were produced by immunoSEQ multiplex PCR, yet TCRdb's version contains in-frame clones alone and is incomplete. The sample has over 100,000 clones; 92% are singletons. The sample taken for sequencing was Tregs sorted from blood. These receptors were obtained from a human donor in good health.

The chain employs TRBV5-6 and TRBJ1-1; D call uncertain. The V and J ends lost 0 bases and 11 bases respectively, with 14 bases between them. This CDR3 contains 13 residues. From germline, CDR1 is SGHDT and CDR2 YYEEEE. The CDR3 region is CASSLGGPQTAFF. In DNA, the CDR3 is TGTGCCAGCAGCTTGGGAGGGCCGCAAACGGCTTTCTTT.

The chain has TRBV19 and TRBJ1-6; D not certain. The CDR3 spans 13 residues. Germline V gene lookup returns CDR1 LNHDA and CDR2 SQIVND (reference sequence). Between the trimmed V and J ends, which lost 9 bases and 5 bases, there was a span of 11 bases. CDR3 sequence: CASRDWNNSPLHF. The CDR3 DNA sequence: TGTGCCAGCCGAGATTGGAATAATTCACCCCTCCACTTT. Using reference TRBV19 and TRBJ1-6 for the parts outside the CDR3, the full variable domain is DGGITQSPKYLFRKEGQNVTLSCEQNLNHDAMYWYRQDPGQGLRLIYYSQIVNDFQKGDIAEGYSVSREKKESFPLTVTSAQKNPTAFYLCASRDWNNSPLHFGNGTRLTVT.

This CDR3 reads CASGRDRGRRSPLHF. The CDR3 DNA is TGTGCCAGCGGTAGGGACAGGGGGCGGAGGTCACCCCTCCACTTT. The V and J genes are TRBV2 and TRBJ1-6; 12 nucleotides agree with TRBD1. CDR1 is SNHLY, CDR2 FYNNEI, per germline. With 8 bases clipped from V and 10 bases from J, the junction kept 9 bases outside the gene matches. The CDR3 consists of 15 residues.

This chain uses TRBV7-9 with TRBJ1-6; the D gene is possibly TRBD1 (5 bases). This CDR3 is 19 amino acids long. CDR1 is SEHNR, CDR2 FQNEAQ, per germline (reference sequence). V lost 5 bases and J lost 11, with 31 bases in between. The CDR3 sequence is CASSPGAVGILRAETPLHF. The CDR3 DNA sequence: TGTGCCAGCAGCCCCGGGGCAGTGGGGATCTTGAGGGCAGAAACACCCCTCCACTTT.

The genes are TRBV28 and TRBJ2-5, with TRBD2 identical over 12 bases. The better agreement between TRBJ2-7 and the DNA end casts doubt on the J call. CDR3 length: 15 residues. Germline values: CDR1 MDHEN, CDR2 SYDVKM. Written as DNA, the CDR3 is TGTGCCAGTCGCCTGACTAGCGGGAGTACCTACGAGCAGTACTTC. Amino acid sequence: CASRLTSGSTYEQYF.

The J gene is TRBJ1-2, the V gene TRBV7-9; no reliable D call. V dropped 3 bases and J dropped 7 bases, with 9 bases sitting between them. This CDR3 has 12 residues. Germline assignment: CDR1 SEHNR and CDR2 FQNEAQ (reference sequence). CDR3 amino acids: CASSLAFSGYTF. The CDR3 coding sequence is TGTGCCAGCAGCTTGGCTTTTAGTGGCTACACCTTC.

This chain uses TRBV7-8 with TRBJ2-1, with D uncertain. Trimming shortened V by 2 bases and J by 7 bases, and 15 bases separated the two germline ends. Germline-derived CDR1 and CDR2 are SGHVS and FQNEAQ. This CDR3 region has 15 residues. The CDR3 coding sequence is TGTGCCAGCAGCTTAAGCTGGGCGCCTCCTAATGAGCAGTTCTTC. Translated, it gives CASSLSWAPPNEQFF.

The chain links TRBV28 to TRBJ1-2, with D perhaps matching TRBD1 (6 bases). This CDR3 has 14 amino acids. Germline lookup yields CDR1 MDHEN and CDR2 SYDVKM. The V end lost 3 bases, the J end lost 3 bases, and 11 bases lay between the germline ends. The CDR3 region is CASSLGNRDYGYTF. The CDR3 DNA is TGTGCCAGCAGTTTGGGGAACAGGGACTATGGCTACACCTTC.

The chain uses TRBV4-2 and TRBJ2-7, with TRBD1 matching over 8 bases. V lost 6 bases, J lost 9 bases, and 13 bases stayed unmatched. Germline-derived CDR1 and CDR2 are LGHNA and YNFKEQ. CDR3 length: 14 amino acids. In DNA form, the CDR3 reads TGTGCCAGCAGACGCGGACAGGGAGTCAACGGGCAGTACTTC. It specifies CASRRGQGVNGQYF.